Following are 10 T cell receptor beta chains from one sample sequenced in a study of T-cell memory formation after mild COVID-19. TCRdb ran MiXCR on the 5' RACE reads and lists one entry per CDR3 protein. The sample shows hundreds of thousands of distinct CDR3 sequences, approximately 18% of them seen only once. Sequencing was carried out using PBMCs or a T cell subset sorted from them (not recorded which). The receptors stem from an adult woman who had mild COVID-19 (a few samples of this study predate the infection). Cell type and time point are not known.

This clonotype was seen a few times. The rearrangement links TRBV7-9 to TRBJ2-1, with 12 bases fitting TRBD2. Germline-derived CDR1 and CDR2 are SEHNR and FQNEAQ (reference sequence). V was clipped by 1 base and J by 6 bases; unmatched bases: 16. CDR3 length: 20 residues. CDR3 in DNA: TGTGCCAGCAGCTTAGTAACAGGACTAGCGGGATTAGCACCTGGCAATGAGCAGTTCTTC. Protein: CASSLVTGLAGLAPGNEQFF.

This clonotype has a handful of counts. J is TRBJ1-2 and V is TRBV5-1; no clear D gene. Trimming left V 5 bases short and J 6 bases short, with 14 bases between. This CDR3 has 13 amino acids. Germline V gene data show CDR1 as SGHRS and CDR2 as YFSETQ. The CDR3 coding sequence is TGCGCCAGCAGATTGTCGGGCCCCGATGGCTACACCTTC. Encoded protein: CASRLSGPDGYTF.

This clonotype was observed a few times. This chain connects TRBV5-1 to TRBJ2-3, with 10 bases lining up with TRBD2. Germline V gives CDR1 SGHRS, CDR2 YFSETQ. Losses at the gene ends were 0 bases for V and 2 bases for J; bases not matched to a gene: 12. The CDR3 loop spans 19 amino acids. CDR3 nucleotides: TGCGCCAGCAGCTTGGATGGAAGCCTAGCGGGAGACTTCACAGATACGCAGTATTTT. Its protein is CASSLDGSLAGDFTDTQYF.

The table lists this clonotype with a few counts. The CDR3 bases are TGCAGTGCTAGCCTCAGGGAGTGGGGTGAAAAACTGTTTTTT. Translating it yields CSASLREWGEKLFF. The chain carries TRBV20-1 and TRBJ1-4, with D perhaps TRBD1 (5 bases). V lost 3 bases to trimming and J lost 7 bases, with 15 bases between them. Germline CDR1 and CDR2: DFQATT and SNEGSKA (reference sequence). The CDR3 loop spans 14 amino acids.

The chain is built from TRBV5-4 and TRBJ2-3; D unclear. This CDR3 is built from 15 residues. From germline, CDR1 is SGHNT and CDR2 YYREEE (reference sequence). Trimming shortened V by 5 bases and J by 0 bases, and 13 bases separated the two germline ends. CDR3 protein: CASSLTPTSTDTQYF. DNA of the CDR3: TGTGCCAGCAGTCTGACCCCAACTAGCACAGATACGCAGTATTTT.

This chain connects TRBV7-2 to TRBJ2-6; 9 nucleotides match TRBD1. V shed 8 bases, J shed 1 base, and the junction held 9 bases outside the gene matches. Germline-derived CDR1 and CDR2 are SGHTA and FQGNSA. The CDR3 loop spans 17 amino acids. The CDR3 DNA follows: TGTGCCAGCTCTCACCGGGACAGGGTTTCTGGGGCCAACGTCCTGACTTTC. Amino acids: CASSHRDRVSGANVLTF.

This clonotype was found a few times. The rearrangement joins TRBV7-8 to TRBJ2-3; 7 bases match TRBD1. The V gene end was trimmed by 10 bases and the J gene end by 2 bases; junction bases not matched to a gene: 6. The germline gives CDR1 SGHVS, CDR2 FQNEAQ. The length of the CDR3 is 13 residues. The CDR3 reads CATTDRATDTQYF. The CDR3 nucleotides read TGTGCCACCACCGACAGGGCCACAGATACGCAGTATTTT.

V usage is TRBV5-1 and J usage is TRBJ2-7; unclear D gene. The germline V gene encodes CDR1 SGHRS and CDR2 YFSETQ. The ends were cut back, 4 bases at V and 4 bases at J, with 15 bases in the middle. The CDR3 has 14 residues. The CDR3 sequence: CASSEPPLIYEQYF. Here the CDR3 DNA reads TGCGCCAGCAGCGAGCCGCCCCTCATTTACGAGCAGTACTTC.

This clonotype was counted a few times. The V gene is TRBV24-1, the J gene TRBJ2-2; D remains unclear. Trimming left V 9 bases short and J 4 bases short, with 8 bases between. This CDR3 has 12 amino acids. CDR1 KGHDR and CDR2 SFDVKD come from the germline V gene. The CDR3 DNA is TGTGCCACCTATGCTAGCACCGGGGAGCTGTTTTTT. It encodes CATYASTGELFF.

The chain is built from TRBV7-9 and TRBJ1-1, with D uncertain. This CDR3 has 15 amino acids. Germline V gene sequence: CDR1 SEHNR, CDR2 FQNEAQ (reference sequence). The V and J ends lost 0 bases and 3 bases respectively, with 11 bases between them. The CDR3 coding sequence is TGTGCCAGCAGCTTAGCTGGTACGTCGGACACTGAAGCTTTCTTT. This translates into CASSLAGTSDTEAFF.